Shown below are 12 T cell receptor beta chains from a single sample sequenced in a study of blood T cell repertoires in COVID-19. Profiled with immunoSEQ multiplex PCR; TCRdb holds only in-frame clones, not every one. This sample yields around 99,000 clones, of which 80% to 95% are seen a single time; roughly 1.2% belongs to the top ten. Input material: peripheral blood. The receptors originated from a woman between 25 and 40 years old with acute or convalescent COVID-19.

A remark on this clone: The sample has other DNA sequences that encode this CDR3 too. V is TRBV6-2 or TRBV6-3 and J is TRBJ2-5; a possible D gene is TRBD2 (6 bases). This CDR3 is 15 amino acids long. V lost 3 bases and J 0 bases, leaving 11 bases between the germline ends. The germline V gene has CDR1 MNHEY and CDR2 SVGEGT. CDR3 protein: CASSYSGKYQETQYF. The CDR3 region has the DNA TGTGCCAGCAGTTATAGCGGAAAATACCAAGAGACCCAGTACTTC.

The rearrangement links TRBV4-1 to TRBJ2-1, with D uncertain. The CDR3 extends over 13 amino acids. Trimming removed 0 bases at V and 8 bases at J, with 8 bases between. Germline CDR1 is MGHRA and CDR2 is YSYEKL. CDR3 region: CASSQDYGDEQFF. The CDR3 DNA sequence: TGCGCCAGCAGCCAAGATTACGGAGATGAGCAGTTCTTC.

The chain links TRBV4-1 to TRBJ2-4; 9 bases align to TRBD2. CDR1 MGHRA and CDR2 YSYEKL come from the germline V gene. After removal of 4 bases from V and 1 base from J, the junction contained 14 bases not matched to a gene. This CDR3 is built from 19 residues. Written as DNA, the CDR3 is TGCGCCAGCAGCCCCAGTCGGACTAGCGTCTCTAGCGCCAAAAACATTCAGTACTTC. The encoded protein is CASSPSRTSVSSAKNIQYF.

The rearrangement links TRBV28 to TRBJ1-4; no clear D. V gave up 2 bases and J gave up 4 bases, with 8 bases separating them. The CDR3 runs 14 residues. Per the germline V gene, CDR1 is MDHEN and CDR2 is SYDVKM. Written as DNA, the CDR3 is TGTGCCAGCAGTTTAGTTCCGGTTAATGAAAAACTGTTTTTT. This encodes CASSLVPVNEKLFF. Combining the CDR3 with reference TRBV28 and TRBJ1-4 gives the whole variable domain DVKVTQSSRYLVKRTGEKVFLECVQDMDHENMFWYRQDPGLGLRLIYFSYDVKMKEKGDIPEGYSVSREKKERFSLILESASTNQTSMYLCASSLVPVNEKLFFGSGTQLSVL.

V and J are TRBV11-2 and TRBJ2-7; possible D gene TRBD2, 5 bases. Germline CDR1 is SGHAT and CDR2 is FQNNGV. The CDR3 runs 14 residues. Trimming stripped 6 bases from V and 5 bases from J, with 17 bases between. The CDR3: CASSLSVSGNEQYF. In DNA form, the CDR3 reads TGTGCCAGCAGTCTTAGCGTTTCGGGAAACGAGCAGTACTTC.

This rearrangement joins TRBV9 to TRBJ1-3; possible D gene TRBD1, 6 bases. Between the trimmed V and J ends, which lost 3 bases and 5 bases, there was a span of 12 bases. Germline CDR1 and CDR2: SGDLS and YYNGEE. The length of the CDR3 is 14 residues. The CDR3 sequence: CASSAETGRNTIYF. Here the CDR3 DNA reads TGTGCCAGCAGCGCTGAGACAGGCCGAAACACCATATATTTT.

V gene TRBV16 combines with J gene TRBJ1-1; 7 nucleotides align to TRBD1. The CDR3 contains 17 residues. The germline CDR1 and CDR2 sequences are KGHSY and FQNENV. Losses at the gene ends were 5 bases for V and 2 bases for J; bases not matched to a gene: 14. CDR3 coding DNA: TGTGCCAGCAGCATATCGCCGGGACAGACTATCAACACTGAAGCTTTCTTT. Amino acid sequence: CASSISPGQTINTEAFF.

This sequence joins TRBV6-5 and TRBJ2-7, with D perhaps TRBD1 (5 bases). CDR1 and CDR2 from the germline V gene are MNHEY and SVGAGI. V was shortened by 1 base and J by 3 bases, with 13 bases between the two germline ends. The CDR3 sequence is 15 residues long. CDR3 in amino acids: CASSYYPSGIYEQYF. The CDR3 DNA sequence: TGTGCCAGCAGTTACTACCCTTCAGGGATCTACGAGCAGTACTTC.

The CDR3 region is CASSPPGDYGYTF. The CDR3, as DNA: TGTGCCAGCTCACCACCGGGAGACTATGGCTACACCTTC. The rearrangement links TRBV18 to TRBJ1-2; D ambiguous. There are 13 residues in the CDR3. V was pared by 0 bases and J by 3 bases, with 5 bases between. Germline CDR1 reads KGHSH; CDR2 reads LQKENI.

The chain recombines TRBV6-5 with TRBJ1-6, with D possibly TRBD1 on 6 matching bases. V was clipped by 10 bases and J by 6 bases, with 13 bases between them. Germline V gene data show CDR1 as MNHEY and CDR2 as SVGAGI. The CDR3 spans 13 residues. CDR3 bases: TGTGCCACCGGGGGGGGCGGTAATTCACCCCTCCACTTT. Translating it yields CATGGGGNSPLHF.

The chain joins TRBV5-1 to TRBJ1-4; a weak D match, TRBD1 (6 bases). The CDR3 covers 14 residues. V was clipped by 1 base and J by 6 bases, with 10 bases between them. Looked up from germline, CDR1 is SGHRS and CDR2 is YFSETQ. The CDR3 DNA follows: TGCGCCAGCAGCTTGACAGGGTTGGATGAAAAACTGTTTTTT. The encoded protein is CASSLTGLDEKLFF.

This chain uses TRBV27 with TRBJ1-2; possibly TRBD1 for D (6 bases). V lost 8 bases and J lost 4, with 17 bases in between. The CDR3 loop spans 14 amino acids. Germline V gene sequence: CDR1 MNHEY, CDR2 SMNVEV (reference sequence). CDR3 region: CASRPQRGGYGYTF. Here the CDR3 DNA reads TGTGCCAGCCGGCCACAGAGGGGGGGCTATGGCTACACCTTC.